The rows below give T cell receptor beta chains drawn from one sample of a study of blood T cell repertoires in COVID-19. Profiled with immunoSEQ multiplex PCR; TCRdb holds only in-frame clones, not every one. The sample contains hundreds of thousands of clones, around 89% of which appear only once. Sequencing used PBMCs or T cells enriched from blood (not recorded which). Receptors originate from a man aged 25 to 40 who had been exposed to COVID-19. Each CDR3 is given with its conserved first and last residue. Each record gives: D gene, V gene, J gene, CDR3 protein. A D gene is named only where the DNA matches it firmly.

D: .; V: TRBV6-5; J: TRBJ1-4; CDR3: CASSYSGLSEEKLFF
D: TRBD1; V: TRBV19; J: TRBJ1-6; CDR3: CASSWGQGASPLHF
D: .; V: TRBV3-1/TRBV3-2; J: TRBJ2-4; CDR3: CASSKGETKNIQYF
D: .; V: TRBV19; J: TRBJ2-2; CDR3: CASSMWGPGELFF
D: TRBD1; V: TRBV27; J: TRBJ2-7; CDR3: CASSLYTGGEQYF
D: .; V: TRBV5-5; J: TRBJ1-2; CDR3: CASQWGPNNYGYTF
D: .; V: TRBV19; J: TRBJ2-3; CDR3: CASRNILTDTQYF
D: TRBD1; V: TRBV5-1; J: TRBJ1-2; CDR3: CASSLDTGVVYGYTF
D: TRBD1; V: TRBV5-1; J: TRBJ1-6; CDR3: CASSRRQGENSPLHF
D: TRBD2; V: TRBV9; J: TRBJ2-5; CDR3: CASSEGLFEETQYF
D: TRBD1; V: TRBV5-4; J: TRBJ1-1; CDR3: CASSLDREIPEAFF
D: .; V: TRBV10-3; J: TRBJ1-6; CDR3: CAISGQGPLSSPLHF
D: TRBD2; V: TRBV4-1; J: TRBJ2-5; CDR3: CASSHGLVPETQYF
D: TRBD1; V: TRBV5-1; J: TRBJ1-2; CDR3: CASSTYRRDRISDNYGYTF
D: TRBD2; V: TRBV5-1; J: TRBJ2-3; CDR3: CASSFLAGTADTQYF
D: .; V: TRBV7-9; J: TRBJ1-1; CDR3: CASSADSNTEAFF
D: TRBD1; V: TRBV24-1; J: TRBJ2-2; CDR3: CATSDSDRADTGELFF
D: TRBD2; V: TRBV4-2; J: TRBJ2-5; CDR3: CASSQGSGGQSGRGETQYF
D: .; V: TRBV5-4; J: TRBJ1-6; CDR3: CASSSRGQNSPLHF
D: TRBD2; V: TRBV4-1; J: TRBJ2-7; CDR3: CASRGAGGYEQYF
D: TRBD1; V: TRBV5-1; J: TRBJ2-7; CDR3: CASSLDTGVYYEQYF
D: .; V: TRBV15; J: TRBJ2-7; CDR3: CATALGVAGSYEQYF
D: TRBD2; V: TRBV7-2; J: TRBJ2-7; CDR3: CASSFVGTGLGGEQYF
D: TRBD2; V: TRBV20-1; J: TRBJ2-4; CDR3: CSASWGTSGGLAKNIQYF
D: .; V: TRBV4-3; J: TRBJ2-1; CDR3: CASSQDKSGNEQFF
D: .; V: TRBV5-1; J: TRBJ2-5; CDR3: CASSLGVETQYF
D: .; V: TRBV7-9; J: TRBJ2-1; CDR3: CASSFYEGGYNEQFF
D: .; V: TRBV21-1; J: TRBJ2-5; CDR3: CASSKVVNTQAETQYF
D: .; V: TRBV7-2; J: TRBJ2-1; CDR3: CASSLRGIGANEQFF
D: .; V: TRBV6-5; J: TRBJ1-1; CDR3: CASTPSWGGSTEAFF
D: .; V: TRBV5-1; J: TRBJ2-7; CDR3: CASSLGRDYEQYF
D: TRBD2; V: TRBV6-1; J: TRBJ2-7; CDR3: CASSEVVNSGESSYEQYF
D: .; V: TRBV5-1; J: TRBJ2-2; CDR3: CASSVGLNTGELFF
D: .; V: TRBV12-3/TRBV12-4; J: TRBJ2-1; CDR3: CASTGGLDEQFF
D: .; V: TRBV6-4; J: TRBJ1-5; CDR3: CASSRELNQPQHF
D: .; V: TRBV4-1; J: TRBJ2-6; CDR3: CASSQVWVPKRRDSGANVLTF
D: TRBD1; V: TRBV5-4; J: TRBJ1-2; CDR3: CASSLSRQGWGYTF
D: .; V: TRBV5-4; J: TRBJ2-7; CDR3: CASRIGPPGEQYF
D: .; V: TRBV7-9; J: TRBJ2-1; CDR3: CASSRDSPTNNEQFF
D: TRBD1; V: TRBV9; J: TRBJ1-5; CDR3: CASSVQGDSNQPQHF
D: TRBD1; V: TRBV29-1; J: TRBJ1-2; CDR3: CSVEDLGQSGYGYTF
D: .; V: TRBV5-8; J: TRBJ2-2; CDR3: CASSLVREVLHTGELFF
D: TRBD1; V: TRBV7-6; J: TRBJ1-1; CDR3: CASSFSTGGNTEAFF
D: .; V: TRBV3-1/TRBV3-2; J: TRBJ2-2; CDR3: CASSQVRGSGELFF